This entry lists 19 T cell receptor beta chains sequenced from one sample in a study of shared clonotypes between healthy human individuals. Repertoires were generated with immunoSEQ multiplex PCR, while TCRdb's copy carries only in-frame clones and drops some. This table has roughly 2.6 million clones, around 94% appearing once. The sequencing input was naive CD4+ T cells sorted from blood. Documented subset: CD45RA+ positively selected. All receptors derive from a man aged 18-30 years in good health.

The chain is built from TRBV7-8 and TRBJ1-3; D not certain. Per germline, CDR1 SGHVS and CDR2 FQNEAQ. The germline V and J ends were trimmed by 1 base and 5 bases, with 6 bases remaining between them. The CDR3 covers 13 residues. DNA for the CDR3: TGTGCCAGCAGCTTAGACAATAGAAACACCATATATTTT. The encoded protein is CASSLDNRNTIYF.

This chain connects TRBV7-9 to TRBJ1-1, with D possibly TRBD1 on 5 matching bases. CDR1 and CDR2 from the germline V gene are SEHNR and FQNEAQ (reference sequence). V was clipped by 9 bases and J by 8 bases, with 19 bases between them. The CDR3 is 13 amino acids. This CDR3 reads CASQLSGTAEAFF. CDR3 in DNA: TGTGCCAGTCAACTCTCCGGGACGGCGGAAGCTTTCTTT. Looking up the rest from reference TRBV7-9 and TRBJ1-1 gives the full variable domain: DTGVSQNPRHKITKRGQNVTFRCDPISEHNRLYWYRQTLGQGPEFLTYFQNEAQLEKSRLLSDRFSAERPKGSFSTLEIQRTEQGDSAMYLCASQLSGTAEAFFGQGTRLTVV.

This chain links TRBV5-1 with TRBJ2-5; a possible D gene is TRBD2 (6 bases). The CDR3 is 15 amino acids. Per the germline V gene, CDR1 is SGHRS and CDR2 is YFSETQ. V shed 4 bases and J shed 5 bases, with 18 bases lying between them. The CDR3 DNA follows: TGCGCCAGCAGCCCTCAGGTGGGAGGTCGGGAGACCCAGTACTTC. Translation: CASSPQVGGRETQYF.

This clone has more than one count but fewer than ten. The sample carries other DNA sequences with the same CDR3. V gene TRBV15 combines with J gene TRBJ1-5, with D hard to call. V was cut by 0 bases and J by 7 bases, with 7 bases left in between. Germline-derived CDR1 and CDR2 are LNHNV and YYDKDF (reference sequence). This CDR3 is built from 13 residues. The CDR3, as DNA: TGTGCCACCAGCAGAGAGGGGAACCAGCCCCAGCATTTT. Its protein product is CATSREGNQPQHF. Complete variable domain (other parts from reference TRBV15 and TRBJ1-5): DAMVIQNPRYQVTQFGKPVTLSCSQTLNHNVMYWYQQKSSQAPKLLFHYYDKDFNNEADTPDNFQSRRPNTSFCFLDIRSPGLGDTAMYLCATSREGNQPQHFGDGTRLSIL.

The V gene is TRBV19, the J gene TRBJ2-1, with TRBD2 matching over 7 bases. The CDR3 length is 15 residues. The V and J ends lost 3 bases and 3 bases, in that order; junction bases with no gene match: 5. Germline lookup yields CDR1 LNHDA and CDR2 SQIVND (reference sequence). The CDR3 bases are TGTGCCAGTAGTATGGCTAGCGGACTCTACAATGAGCAGTTCTTC. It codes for CASSMASGLYNEQFF.

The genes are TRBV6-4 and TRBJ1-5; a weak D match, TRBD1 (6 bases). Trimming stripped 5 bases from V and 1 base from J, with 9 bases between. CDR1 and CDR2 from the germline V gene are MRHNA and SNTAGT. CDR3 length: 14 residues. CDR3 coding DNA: TGTGCCAGCAGTCCCGGACAGAGCAATCAGCCCCAGCATTTT. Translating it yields CASSPGQSNQPQHF.

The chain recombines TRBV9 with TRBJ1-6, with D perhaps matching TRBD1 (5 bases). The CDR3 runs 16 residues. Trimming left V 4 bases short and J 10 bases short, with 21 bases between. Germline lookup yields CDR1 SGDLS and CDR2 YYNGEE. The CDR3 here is CASSPIGDSLSSPLHF. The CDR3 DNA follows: TGTGCCAGCAGCCCCATAGGGGACTCGTTAAGCTCACCCCTCCACTTT.

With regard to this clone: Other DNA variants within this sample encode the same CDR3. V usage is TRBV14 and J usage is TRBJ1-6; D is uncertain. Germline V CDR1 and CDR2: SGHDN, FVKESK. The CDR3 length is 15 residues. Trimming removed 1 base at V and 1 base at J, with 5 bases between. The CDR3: CASSQVGSYNSPLHF. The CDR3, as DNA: TGTGCCAGCAGCCAAGTTGGGTCCTATAATTCACCCCTCCACTTT.

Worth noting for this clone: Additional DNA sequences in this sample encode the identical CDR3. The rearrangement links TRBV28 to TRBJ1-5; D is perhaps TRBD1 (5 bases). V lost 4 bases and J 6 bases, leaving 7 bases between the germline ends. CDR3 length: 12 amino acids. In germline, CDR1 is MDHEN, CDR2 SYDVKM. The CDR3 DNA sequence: TGTGCCAGCAGTTCCGGGGGTCAGCCCCAGCATTTT. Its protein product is CASSSGGQPQHF.

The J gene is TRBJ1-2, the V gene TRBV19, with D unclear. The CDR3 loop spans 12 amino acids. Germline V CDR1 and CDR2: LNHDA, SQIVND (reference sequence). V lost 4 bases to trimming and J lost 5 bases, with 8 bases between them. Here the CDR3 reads CASSTREYGYTF. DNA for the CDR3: TGTGCCAGTAGTACGAGAGAGTATGGCTACACCTTC.

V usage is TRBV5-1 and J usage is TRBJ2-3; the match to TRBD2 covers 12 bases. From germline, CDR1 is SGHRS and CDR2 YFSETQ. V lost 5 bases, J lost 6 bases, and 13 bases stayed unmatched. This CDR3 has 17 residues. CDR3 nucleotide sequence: TGCGCCAGCAGTCATGCAACTAGCGGGAGGTCCGGCGATACGCAGTATTTT. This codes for CASSHATSGRSGDTQYF.

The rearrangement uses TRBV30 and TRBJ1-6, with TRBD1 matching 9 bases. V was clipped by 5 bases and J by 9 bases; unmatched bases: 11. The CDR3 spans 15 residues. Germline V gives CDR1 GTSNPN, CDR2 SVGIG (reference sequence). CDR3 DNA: TGTGCCTGGGTGCCCGGGACAGGGTTTAGTTCACCCCTCCACTTT. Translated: CAWVPGTGFSSPLHF.

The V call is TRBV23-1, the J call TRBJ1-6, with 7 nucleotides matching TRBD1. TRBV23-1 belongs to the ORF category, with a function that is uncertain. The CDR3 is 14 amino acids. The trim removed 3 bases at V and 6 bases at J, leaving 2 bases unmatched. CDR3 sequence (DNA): TGCGCCAGCAGTCACGGGGACAGTAATTCACCCCTCCACTTT. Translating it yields CASSHGDSNSPLHF.

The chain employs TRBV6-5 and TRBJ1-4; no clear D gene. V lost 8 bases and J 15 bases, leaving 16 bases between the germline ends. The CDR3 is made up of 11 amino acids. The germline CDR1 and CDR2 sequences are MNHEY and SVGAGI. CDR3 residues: CASGETLPMFF. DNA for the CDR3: TGTGCCAGCGGGGAGACCCTACCCATGTTTTTT.

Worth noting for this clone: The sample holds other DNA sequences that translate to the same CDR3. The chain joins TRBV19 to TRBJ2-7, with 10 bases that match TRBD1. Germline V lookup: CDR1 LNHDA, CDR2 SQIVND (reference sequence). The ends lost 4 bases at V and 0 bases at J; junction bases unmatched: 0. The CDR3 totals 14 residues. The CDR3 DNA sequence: TGTGCCAGTAGTAGGACAGGGGGCTCCTACGAGCAGTACTTC. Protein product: CASSRTGGSYEQYF.

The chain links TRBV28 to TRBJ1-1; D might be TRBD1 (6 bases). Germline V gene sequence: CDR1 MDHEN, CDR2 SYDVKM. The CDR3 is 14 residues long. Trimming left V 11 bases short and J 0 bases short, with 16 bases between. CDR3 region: CASHLGGLNTEAFF. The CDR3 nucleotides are TGTGCCTCCCATTTAGGGGGTTTGAACACTGAAGCTTTCTTT.

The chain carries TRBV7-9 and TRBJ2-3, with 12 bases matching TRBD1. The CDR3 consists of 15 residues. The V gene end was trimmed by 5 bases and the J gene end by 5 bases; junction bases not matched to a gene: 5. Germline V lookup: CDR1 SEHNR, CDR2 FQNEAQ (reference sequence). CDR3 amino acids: CASSEGQGARDTQYF. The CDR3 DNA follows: TGTGCCAGCAGCGAGGGACAGGGGGCGAGAGATACGCAGTATTTT.

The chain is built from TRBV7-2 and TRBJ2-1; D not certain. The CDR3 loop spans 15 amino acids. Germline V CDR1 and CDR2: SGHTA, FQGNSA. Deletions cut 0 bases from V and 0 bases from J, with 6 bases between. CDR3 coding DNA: TGTGCCAGCAGCTTAGCCTTTAGCTCCTACAATGAGCAGTTCTTC. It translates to CASSLAFSSYNEQFF.

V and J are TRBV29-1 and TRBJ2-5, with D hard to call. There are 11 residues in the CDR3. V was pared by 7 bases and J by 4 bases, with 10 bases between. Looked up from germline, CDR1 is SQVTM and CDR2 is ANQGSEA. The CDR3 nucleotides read TGCAGCGCCGACGCCGGAGAGACCCAGTACTTC. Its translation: CSADAGETQYF.